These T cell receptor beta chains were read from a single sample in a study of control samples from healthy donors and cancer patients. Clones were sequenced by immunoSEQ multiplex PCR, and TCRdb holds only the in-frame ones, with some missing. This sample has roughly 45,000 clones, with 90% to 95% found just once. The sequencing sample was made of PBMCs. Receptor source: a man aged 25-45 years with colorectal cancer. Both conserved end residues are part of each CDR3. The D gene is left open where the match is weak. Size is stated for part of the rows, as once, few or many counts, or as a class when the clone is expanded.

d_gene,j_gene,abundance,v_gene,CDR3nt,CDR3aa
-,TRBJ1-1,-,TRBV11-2,TGTGCCAGCAGCTTAATCGGGAGTCGGACTGAAGCTTTCTTT,CASSLIGSRTEAFF
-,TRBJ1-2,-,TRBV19,TGTGCCAGTAGCAGGGCTAACTATGGCTACACCTTC,CASSRANYGYTF
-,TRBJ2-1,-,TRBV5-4,TGTGCCAGCAGCTCTAAGACAGAGCAGTTCTTC,CASSSKTEQFF
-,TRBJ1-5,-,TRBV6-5,TGTGCCAGCAGTTACTCGACTGATAGCAATCAGCCCCAGCATTTT,CASSYSTDSNQPQHF
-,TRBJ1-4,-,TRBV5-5,TGTGCCAGCAGCTTTATGGGCGGGGGCGGTGAAAAACTGTTTTTT,CASSFMGGGGEKLFF
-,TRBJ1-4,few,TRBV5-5,TGTGCCAGCAGCTTGGGTGGGAATAATGAAAAACTGTTTTTT,CASSLGGNNEKLFF
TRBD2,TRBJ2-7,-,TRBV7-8,TGTGCCAGCAGCTGGAGACTAGCGGTGCGCTCCTACGAGCAGTACTTC,CASSWRLAVRSYEQYF
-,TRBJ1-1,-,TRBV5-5,TGTGCCAGCAGCTTAACAGAGCACACTGAAGCTTTCTTT,CASSLTEHTEAFF
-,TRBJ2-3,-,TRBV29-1,TGCAGATCTACACGTTCGGGAGATACGCAGTATTTT,CRSTRSGDTQYF
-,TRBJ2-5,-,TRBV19,TGTGCCAGTAGTATGACGTTCGGGCCCAGATGGGAGACCCAGTACTTC,CASSMTFGPRWETQYF
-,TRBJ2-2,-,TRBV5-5,TGTGCCAGCACTAAGGGCAGGGCGGCCACCGGGGAGCTGTTTTTT,CASTKGRAATGELFF
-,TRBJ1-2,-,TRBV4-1,TGCGCCAGCAGCCAAGTAGGGAGGGGAAAGATTAACTATGGCTACACCTTC,CASSQVGRGKINYGYTF
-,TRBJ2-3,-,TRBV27,TGTGCCAGCAGTTTCCCGGACACCACAGATACGCAGTATTTT,CASSFPDTTDTQYF
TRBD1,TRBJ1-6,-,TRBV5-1,TGCGCCAGCAGCTTGGAGGGACAGGGGACTAATTCACCCCTCCACTTT,CASSLEGQGTNSPLHF
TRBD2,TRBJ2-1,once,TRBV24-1,TGTGCCACCAGTGATGTCGGGACTAGTGTCTACAATGAGCAGTTCTTC,CATSDVGTSVYNEQFF
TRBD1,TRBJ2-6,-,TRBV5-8,TGTGCCAGCAGCCTATGGACAGGGGAATTGTCTGGGGCCAACGTCCTGACTTTC,CASSLWTGELSGANVLTF
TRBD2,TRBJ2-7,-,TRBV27,TGTGCCAGCAGTTTATTTGGGGGGACTAGTCCCTACGAGCAGTACTTC,CASSLFGGTSPYEQYF
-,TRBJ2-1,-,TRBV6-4,TGTGCCAGCAGTCTCGACAGTTCCTACAATGAGCAGTTCTTC,CASSLDSSYNEQFF
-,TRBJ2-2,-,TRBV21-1,TGTGCCAGCAAATTGAGACAGGTTGATCCCTCGGGCGGGGAGCTGTTTTTT,CASKLRQVDPSGGELFF
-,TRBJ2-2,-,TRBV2,TGTGCCAGCCGCACAGGGATTGGAGGCACCGGGGAGCTGTTTTTT,CASRTGIGGTGELFF
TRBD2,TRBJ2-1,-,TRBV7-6,TGTGCCAGCAGCTTAGGCTCCGGGGTAGCGGGGGCCCCGGGGCTCTTC,CASSLGSGVAGAPGLF
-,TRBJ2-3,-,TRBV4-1,TGCGCCAGCAGCCAAGGGGGGGACCCGCGGCAGTATTTT,CASSQGGDPRQYF
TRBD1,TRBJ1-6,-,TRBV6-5,TGTGCCAGCAGTTCCGGACAGGACTATAATTCACCCCTCCACTTT,CASSSGQDYNSPLHF
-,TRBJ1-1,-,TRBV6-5,TGTGCCAGCAGTTACTCACAGAACACTGAAGCTTTCTTT,CASSYSQNTEAFF
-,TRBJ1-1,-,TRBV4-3,TGCGCCAGCAGCCAAGTCAGGTGGGGGGCCGAAGCTTTCTTT,CASSQVRWGAEAFF
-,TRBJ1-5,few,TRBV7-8,TGTGCCAGCAGCTTTTTAGCTCAGCCCCAGCATTTT,CASSFLAQPQHF
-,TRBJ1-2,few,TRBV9,TGTGCCAGCTCAGGCCTGCCCACTAACTATGGCTACACCTTC,CASSGLPTNYGYTF
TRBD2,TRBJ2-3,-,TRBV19,TGTGCCAGTAGTACCCTCCCGGGACTACCGAGGGGCACAGATACGCAGTATTTT,CASSTLPGLPRGTDTQYF
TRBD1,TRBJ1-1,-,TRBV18,TGTGCCAGCTCACAGGGGGCCCGAAACACTGAAGCTTTCTTT,CASSQGARNTEAFF
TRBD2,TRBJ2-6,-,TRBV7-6,TGTGCCAGCAGCTTAGCGCTGGGGGAGGGTTTTTCTGGGGCCAACGTCCTGACTTTC,CASSLALGEGFSGANVLTF
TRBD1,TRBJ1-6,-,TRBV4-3,TGCGCCAGCAGCCAACTGACAGGGGCGGAATCACCCCTCCACTTT,CASSQLTGAESPLHF
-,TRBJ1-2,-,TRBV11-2,TGTGCCAGCAGCCCCGGGGGCCGGGCTTGGGGCTACACCTTC,CASSPGGRAWGYTF
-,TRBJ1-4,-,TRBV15,TGTGCCACCAGCAGAGAGAGAGGACCTGAAAAACTGTTTTTT,CATSRERGPEKLFF
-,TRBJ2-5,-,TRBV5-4,TGTGCCAGCAGCTTGAGGACGGTCCAAGAGACCCAGTACTTC,CASSLRTVQETQYF
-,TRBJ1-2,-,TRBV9,TGTGCCAGCAGGACCAGGACCACCGAAGACTACACCTTC,CASRTRTTEDYTF
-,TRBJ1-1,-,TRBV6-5,TGTGCCACCCGATTTTCCTTCCAAGGAGGGACTGAAGCTTTCTTT,CATRFSFQGGTEAFF
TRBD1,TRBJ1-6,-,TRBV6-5,TGTGCCAGCAGGGGACAGCAAGAAATAGGTTCACCCCTCCACTTT,CASRGQQEIGSPLHF
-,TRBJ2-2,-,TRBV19,TGTGCCAGTAGTATAGGGCGAACCGGGGAGCTGTTTTTT,CASSIGRTGELFF
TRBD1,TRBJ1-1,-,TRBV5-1,TGCGCCAGCAGCTCCAGACAGGGGCGGACTGAAGCTTTCTTT,CASSSRQGRTEAFF
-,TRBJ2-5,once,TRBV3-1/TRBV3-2,TGTGCCAGCAGCCAAAACGAGGGGTCTCAAGAGACCCAGTACTTC,CASSQNEGSQETQYF
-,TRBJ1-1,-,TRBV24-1,TGTGCCACCAGTGACCTTTTCTACACTGAAGCTTTCTTT,CATSDLFYTEAFF
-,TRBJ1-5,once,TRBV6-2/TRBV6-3,TGTGCCAGCAGTTACAGTATCATATTGACAGGTGGGAAGGGCAATCAGCCCCAGCATTTT,CASSYSIILTGGKGNQPQHF
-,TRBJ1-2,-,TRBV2,TGTGCCAGCAGGGGGGAACGGACACCTCTTCGGGGCTACACCTTC,CASRGERTPLRGYTF
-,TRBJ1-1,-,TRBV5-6,TGTGCCAGCAGATTCACAGGGTCCACTGAAGCTTTCTTT,CASRFTGSTEAFF
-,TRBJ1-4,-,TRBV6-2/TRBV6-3,TGTGCCAGCAGTTACGATCATCCGGGACGGACTAATGAAAAACTGTTTTTT,CASSYDHPGRTNEKLFF
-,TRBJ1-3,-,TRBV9,TGTGCCAGCAGCCCCCGGGGAGAAGAGTACTCTGGAAACACCATATATTTT,CASSPRGEEYSGNTIYF
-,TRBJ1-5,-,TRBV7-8,TGTGCCAGCAGCTTAGTGCAGGGTAGCAATCAGCCCCAGCATTTT,CASSLVQGSNQPQHF
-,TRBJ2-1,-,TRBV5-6,TGTGCCAGCAGCTGGGACGTGGGTGAGCAGTTCTTC,CASSWDVGEQFF
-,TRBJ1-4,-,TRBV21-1,TGTGCCAGCAGTCCCCAGGGGGGGACAGGGGGCGAAAAACTGTTTTTT,CASSPQGGTGGEKLFF